Listed here are 6 T cell receptor beta chains from one sample, sequenced in a study of control samples from healthy donors and cancer patients. Only in-frame clones appear in the TCRdb table, and some are missing; sequencing was by immunoSEQ multiplex PCR. The sample contains some 200,000 clones, 85% to 95% of which appear only once. The sequencing input was blood. The receptor set was obtained from a man aged 45 to 65 in good health.

This chain uses TRBV19 with TRBJ1-5; perhaps TRBD1 as D (5 bases). The CDR3 length is 15 residues. V was cut by 2 bases and J by 5 bases, with 13 bases left in between. Germline assignment: CDR1 LNHDA and CDR2 SQIVND (reference sequence). The CDR3 nucleotides are TGTGCCAGTAGTATAAAAGACAGACCCTATCAGCCCCAGCATTTT. Amino acids: CASSIKDRPYQPQHF. The full variable domain, completed using reference TRBV19 and TRBJ1-5, is DGGITQSPKYLFRKEGQNVTLSCEQNLNHDAMYWYRQDPGQGLRLIYYSQIVNDFQKGDIAEGYSVSREKKESFPLTVTSAQKNPTAFYLCASSIKDRPYQPQHFGDGTRLSIL.

The chain carries TRBV11-2 and TRBJ1-2, with D perhaps TRBD1 (5 bases). In germline, CDR1 is SGHAT, CDR2 FQNNGV. V lost 0 bases to trimming and J lost 4 bases, with 12 bases between them. The CDR3 spans 15 residues. The CDR3 DNA follows: TGTGCCAGCAGCTTAGATCCCAGGGTCTCCTATGGCTACACCTTC. Amino acids: CASSLDPRVSYGYTF.

The V and J genes are TRBV19 and TRBJ2-7; D not resolved. The CDR3 runs to 13 residues. Trimming left V 4 bases short and J 3 bases short, with 10 bases between. Germline-derived CDR1 and CDR2 are LNHDA and SQIVND (reference sequence). The CDR3, as DNA: TGTGCCAGTAGTAACACAGCAAGCTACGAGCAGTACTTC. It specifies CASSNTASYEQYF.

This chain links TRBV24-1 with TRBJ2-3; 8 bases match TRBD2. Germline values: CDR1 KGHDR, CDR2 SFDVKD. This CDR3 comprises 16 residues. J gave up 5 bases and V 0 bases, and 6 bases lay outside the gene matches. CDR3 bases: TGTGCCACCAGTGATTTGATTAGCCGGGGGGGAGATACGCAGTATTTT. This codes for CATSDLISRGGDTQYF.

The CDR3 DNA is TGTGCCAGCGAATTGGGGGGGACGAACACCGGGGAGCTGTTTTTT. Residues: CASELGGTNTGELFF. The V and J genes are TRBV5-6 and TRBJ2-2; TRBD2 aligns across 7 bases. Trimming removed 7 bases from V and 0 bases from J; junction bases left unmatched: 6. Per germline, CDR1 SGHDT and CDR2 YYEEEE. This CDR3 spans 15 amino acids.

The chain combines TRBV18 with TRBJ2-2; D unresolved. This CDR3 has 18 residues. V was pared by 3 bases and J by 0 bases, with 17 bases between. Germline-derived CDR1 and CDR2 are KGHSH and LQKENI. CDR3 DNA sequence: TGTGCCAGCTCACCTCGAAACCCAGAGACTGCGAACACCGGGGAGCTGTTTTTT. Amino acids: CASSPRNPETANTGELFF.